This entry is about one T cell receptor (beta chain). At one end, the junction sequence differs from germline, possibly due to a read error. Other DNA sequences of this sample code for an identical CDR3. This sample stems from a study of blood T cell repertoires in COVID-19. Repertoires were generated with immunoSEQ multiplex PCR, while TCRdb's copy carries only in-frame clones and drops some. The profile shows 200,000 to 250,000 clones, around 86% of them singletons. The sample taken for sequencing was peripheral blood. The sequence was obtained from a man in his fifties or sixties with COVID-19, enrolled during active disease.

The CDR3 here is CAISESRGRETEAFF. Written as DNA, the CDR3 is TGTGCCATCAGCGAGTCCAGGGGAAGGGAGACTGAAGCTTTCTTT. The chain combines TRBV10-3 with TRBJ1-1, with a tentative D call TRBD1 (6 bases). The CDR3 totals 15 residues. Germline CDR1 and CDR2: ENHRY and SYGVKD.